Below are 7 T cell receptor beta chains sequenced from a single sample in a study of monozygotic twins with inflammatory bowel disease. TCRdb reprocessed the 5' RACE reads and stores each CDR3 protein as one record, lacking DNA. The repertoire table contains 400,000 or so distinct CDR3 sequences. Sequences were obtained from blood. The receptors stem from a human donor with ulcerative colitis or Crohn's disease, or a healthy co-twin of an affected twin (not recorded which).

The chain is built from TRBV10-3 and TRBJ2-1; TCRdb gives TRBD1 as the D gene, but with no DNA this cannot be confirmed. CDR1 ENHRY and CDR2 SYGVKD come from the germline V gene. CDR3 size: 13 residues. The CDR3 here is CAMGTGLGNEQFF.

The J gene is TRBJ2-1, the V gene TRBV9. Germline CDR1 reads SGDLS; CDR2 reads YYNGEE. CDR3 length equals 16 residues. CDR3 amino acids: CASSVDLGGEINEQFF.

The chain joins TRBV6-5 to TRBJ2-5; no DNA is available, so the TRBD1 call from TCRdb remains unchecked. The CDR3 is made up of 13 amino acids. The germline CDR1 and CDR2 sequences are MNHEY and SVGAGI. CDR3 loop: CASSWTGQETQYF.

This rearrangement joins TRBV7-9 to TRBJ2-7; TCRdb outputs TRBD1, but without DNA this stays unchecked. Per germline, CDR1 SEHNR and CDR2 FQNEAQ (reference sequence). The CDR3 sequence is 14 residues long. The CDR3 is CASGPGTGVSEQYF.

This chain links TRBV6-1 with TRBJ1-1. Germline V gene sequence: CDR1 MNHNS, CDR2 SASEGT. This CDR3 is built from 13 residues. CDR3 sequence: CASSEGLILMAFF.

The rearrangement uses TRBV20-1 and TRBJ2-1; TCRdb's D call, TRBD2, is unchecked because there is no DNA. There are 15 residues in the CDR3. Germline V CDR1 and CDR2: DFQATT, SNEGSKA (reference sequence). The CDR3 sequence: CSAAATSGEYNEQFF.

The chain has TRBV7-2 and TRBJ2-7. Germline lookup yields CDR1 SGHTA and CDR2 FQGNSA. The length of the CDR3 is 14 residues. CDR3 sequence: CASSFTGGPYEQYF.